Following are 32 T cell receptor beta chains from one sample sequenced in a study of CD8 T cells in Susac syndrome. RNA in amounts of about 0.45 to 1 ug was reverse transcribed with random hexamers. TCRdb processed the immunoSEQ multiplex PCR reads anew with MiXCR; each CDR3 protein has one entry. Among around 53,000 distinct CDR3 sequences listed, over 90% were seen once. Sequencing was done on a sample of CD8+ T cells from PBMCs. These receptors all stem from a human donor with Susac syndrome.

The chain is built from TRBV6-6 and TRBJ2-1; 8 positions match TRBD1. The junction had 4 bases not matched to a gene; V was cut back by 2 bases and J by 7 bases. The CDR3 runs to 14 residues. Per germline, CDR1 MNHNY and CDR2 SVGAGI (reference sequence). The chain's CDR3 is CASSYTGQVNEQFF. CDR3 coding DNA: TGTGCCAGCAGTTACACGGGACAGGTAAATGAGCAGTTCTTC.

The rearrangement joins TRBV6-5 to TRBJ1-6; 10 bases map to TRBD1. CDR1 and CDR2 from the germline V gene are MNHEY and SVGAGI. With 2 bases clipped from V and 6 bases from J, the junction kept 7 bases outside the gene matches. This CDR3 has 17 amino acids. The CDR3 coding sequence is TGTGCCAGCAGTTACCCCTCTGACAGGGGGCTTAATTCACCCCTCCACTTT. Amino acid sequence: CASSYPSDRGLNSPLHF.

V is TRBV29-1 and J is TRBJ2-7; D is perhaps TRBD1 or TRBD2 (6 bases each). The CDR3 covers 14 residues. In germline, CDR1 is SQVTM, CDR2 ANQGSEA. Trimming cost V 3 bases and J 0 bases, with 12 bases left between them. CDR3 in amino acids: CSVEWGASSYEQYF. In DNA form, the CDR3 reads TGCAGCGTTGAGTGGGGGGCGAGCTCCTACGAGCAGTACTTC.

The gene calls are TRBV10-2 and TRBJ1-4; unclear D gene. The CDR3 spans 16 residues. V shed 1 base and J shed 10 bases, with 19 bases lying between them. Germline assignment: CDR1 WSHSY and CDR2 SAAADI. CDR3 in amino acids: CASSEYVSGPRGKLFF. The DNA for the CDR3 is TGCGCCAGCAGTGAGTACGTTTCTGGTCCCCGCGGAAAACTGTTTTTT.

The rearrangement uses TRBV6-6 and TRBJ2-4, with D possibly matching TRBD1 (5 bases). Germline values: CDR1 MNHNY, CDR2 SVGAGI (reference sequence). The CDR3 runs 12 residues. Trimming stripped 10 bases from V and 8 bases from J, with 15 bases between. For the CDR3, the DNA is TGTGCCACCTCTGAAGGGGTTGACATTCAGTACTTC. Protein product: CATSEGVDIQYF.

V usage is TRBV4-3 and J usage is TRBJ2-7; unclear D gene. CDR3 length: 15 residues. Germline lookup yields CDR1 LGHNA and CDR2 YSLEER. The V end lost 3 bases, the J end lost 2 bases, and 14 bases lay between the germline ends. The CDR3 coding sequence is TGCGCCAGCAGCCACTACAGCGATTCCCCCTACGAGCAGTACTTC. Translation: CASSHYSDSPYEQYF.

Here the CDR3 DNA reads TGTGCCAGCAGCCGGGACTTTCAAGAGACCCAGTACTTC. Its protein product is CASSRDFQETQYF. The chain recombines TRBV7-2 with TRBJ2-5; tentatively, D is TRBD2 (6 bases). Trimming cost V 5 bases and J 2 bases, with 9 bases left between them. CDR1 SGHTA and CDR2 FQGNSA come from the germline V gene. The CDR3 has 13 residues.

The V call is TRBV29-1, the J call TRBJ2-2; D uncertain. CDR3 length: 11 residues. Germline CDR1 reads SQVTM; CDR2 reads ANQGSEA. Trimming left V 6 bases short and J 6 bases short, with 8 bases between. The CDR3 region is CSVERSGELFF. CDR3 in DNA: TGCAGCGTCGAGAGGTCCGGGGAGCTGTTTTTT.

The CDR3 DNA sequence: TGTGCCAGCAGTCCTGACCGAAGCCTAGCCAAAAACATTCAGTACTTC. This encodes CASSPDRSLAKNIQYF. This chain uses TRBV28 with TRBJ2-4; D unclear. The CDR3 is made up of 16 amino acids. Germline lookup yields CDR1 MDHEN and CDR2 SYDVKM. The V end lost 5 bases, the J end lost 0 bases, and 14 bases lay between the germline ends.

The chain joins TRBV12-3 or TRBV12-4 to TRBJ1-1; no definite D call. Trimming stripped 3 bases from V and 8 bases from J, with 4 bases between. The CDR3 length is 10 residues. Here the CDR3 DNA reads TGTGCCAGCAGTTTTGGGGAAGCTTTCTTT. Protein product: CASSFGEAFF.

This clonotype showed up just a few times. The J gene is TRBJ1-5, the V gene TRBV25-1; D gene ambiguous. Trimming left V 3 bases short and J 4 bases short, with 4 bases between. Looked up from germline, CDR1 is MGHDK and CDR2 is SYGVNS. The CDR3 sequence is 12 residues long. The CDR3 reads CASSEGNQPQHF. The CDR3, as DNA: TGTGCCAGCAGTGAGGGGAATCAGCCCCAGCATTTT.

This clonotype was counted between two and nine times. The chain has TRBV7-9 and TRBJ1-2; 7 nucleotides line up with TRBD1. Unmatched junction bases numbered 4, after V lost 0 bases and J lost 3 bases. This CDR3 contains 15 residues. Germline V gene data show CDR1 as SEHNR and CDR2 as FQNEAQ (reference sequence). CDR3 in amino acids: CASSLAGQTHYGYTF. In DNA form, the CDR3 reads TGTGCCAGCAGCTTAGCGGGACAGACCCACTATGGCTACACCTTC.

This clonotype has only a few counts. The V gene is TRBV9, the J gene TRBJ1-5; D not certain. Deletions cut 0 bases from V and 1 base from J, with 2 bases between. This CDR3 comprises 13 residues. The V gene's germline CDR1 is SGDLS and CDR2 YYNGEE. CDR3 in amino acids: CASSVGSNQPQHF. The CDR3 DNA is TGTGCCAGCAGCGTAGGCAGCAATCAGCCCCAGCATTTT.

This chain uses TRBV28 with TRBJ1-6; 7 bases align to TRBD1. The junction had 4 bases not matched to a gene; V was cut back by 6 bases and J by 8 bases. The CDR3 spans 13 residues. Germline-derived CDR1 and CDR2 are MDHEN and SYDVKM. As DNA, the CDR3 is TGTGCCAGCAGGCCCCAGGGGGATTCACCCCTCCACTTT. Its translation: CASRPQGDSPLHF.

The chain employs TRBV7-8 and TRBJ2-7, with TRBD2 as a possible D gene (5 bases). Germline lookup yields CDR1 SGHVS and CDR2 FQNEAQ. There are 15 residues in the CDR3. Trimming left V 3 bases short and J 1 base short, with 13 bases between. CDR3 nucleotide sequence: TGTGCCAGCAGCTTGGGGAGACTGATATCCTACGAGCAGTACTTC. It translates to CASSLGRLISYEQYF. Supplemented by reference TRBV7-8 and TRBJ2-7, the full variable domain reads GAGVSQSPRYKVAKRGQDVALRCDPISGHVSLFWYQQALGQGPEFLTYFQNEAQLDKSGLPSDRFFAERPEGSVSTLKIQRTQQEDSAVYLCASSLGRLISYEQYFGPGTRLTVT.

The chain couples TRBV6-1 to TRBJ2-7; D not resolved. Germline assignment: CDR1 MNHNS and CDR2 SASEGT. The ends were cut back, 1 base at V and 3 bases at J, with 10 bases in the middle. The CDR3 runs 14 residues. The CDR3 spells CASSEVAQYYEQYF. DNA of the CDR3: TGTGCCAGCAGTGAAGTAGCCCAATACTACGAGCAGTACTTC.

The CDR3 region is CASSVGGLSVGELFF. For the CDR3, the DNA is TGTGCCAGCAGCGTAGGAGGGTTGAGCGTCGGGGAGCTGTTTTTT. The chain recombines TRBV9 with TRBJ2-2; the D gene is possibly TRBD2 (5 bases). Trimming took off 0 bases at V and 7 bases at J, with 13 bases between the two ends. Germline V CDR1 and CDR2: SGDLS, YYNGEE. The CDR3 is made up of 15 amino acids.

This rearrangement joins TRBV11-2 to TRBJ2-1, with D possibly being TRBD2 (6 bases). From germline, CDR1 is SGHAT and CDR2 FQNNGV. The CDR3 loop spans 17 amino acids. V was pared by 5 bases and J by 2 bases, with 19 bases between. The CDR3 DNA sequence: TGTGCCAGCAGCGCGAGGGTGGGGGGAGGAGCCTACAATGAGCAGTTCTTC. Protein: CASSARVGGGAYNEQFF.

The chain couples TRBV2 to TRBJ2-3; D possibly corresponds to TRBD2 (6 bases). The CDR3 contains 17 residues. CDR1 and CDR2 (germline): SNHLY, FYNNEI. The germline V and J ends were trimmed by 3 bases and 5 bases, with 21 bases remaining between them. The CDR3 protein is CASSDRRLGSWGDTQYF. The CDR3 DNA reads as TGTGCCAGCAGTGATCGGAGACTAGGGAGTTGGGGAGATACGCAGTATTTT.

This chain uses TRBV2 with TRBJ2-7, with D maybe TRBD2 (5 bases). Trimming removed 1 base from V and 3 bases from J, with 16 bases in between. The CDR3 is 16 amino acids. Germline V gene lookup returns CDR1 SNHLY and CDR2 FYNNEI. The CDR3 loop reads CASSEGGWGVLYEQYF. The CDR3 DNA reads as TGTGCCAGCAGTGAAGGTGGGTGGGGAGTCCTCTACGAGCAGTACTTC.

The chain combines TRBV27 with TRBJ2-3; 9 bases line up with TRBD2. With 2 bases clipped from V and 14 bases from J, the junction kept 11 bases outside the gene matches. The CDR3 has 14 amino acids. The germline gives CDR1 MNHEY, CDR2 SMNVEV (reference sequence). CDR3 amino acids: CASSLGASGVGGYF. The CDR3 region has the DNA TGTGCCAGCAGTTTAGGGGCTAGCGGGGTTGGTGGGTATTTT.

The chain couples TRBV29-1 to TRBJ2-7; 9 bases agree with TRBD2. Germline values: CDR1 SQVTM, CDR2 ANQGSEA. CDR3 length equals 14 residues. V was clipped by 7 bases and J by 2 bases; unmatched bases: 9. The CDR3: CSASKAGGPYEQYF. The CDR3 DNA reads TGCAGCGCTTCTAAAGCGGGGGGTCCCTACGAGCAGTACTTC.

This chain connects TRBV6-5 to TRBJ1-1; unclear D gene. Germline loops: CDR1 MNHEY, CDR2 SVGAGI. Between the trimmed V and J ends, which lost 0 bases and 0 bases, there was a span of 8 bases. The CDR3 has 15 amino acids. Here the CDR3 reads CASSYSIHLNTEAFF. The CDR3 DNA reads TGTGCCAGCAGTTACTCGATCCATTTGAACACTGAAGCTTTCTTT.

The chain combines TRBV19 with TRBJ1-4, with D possibly matching TRBD1 (5 bases). The V gene lost 5 bases and the J gene lost 7 bases, with 17 bases spanning the gap. This CDR3 contains 15 residues. Germline lookup yields CDR1 LNHDA and CDR2 SQIVND (reference sequence). CDR3 protein: CASSVETEHSEKLFF. The CDR3 nucleotides are TGTGCCAGTAGTGTTGAGACAGAGCATAGTGAAAAACTGTTTTTT.

V gene TRBV7-9 combines with J gene TRBJ2-2, with D maybe TRBD1 (6 bases). Trimming cost V 4 bases and J 5 bases, with 8 bases left between them. The germline V gene has CDR1 SEHNR and CDR2 FQNEAQ (reference sequence). The CDR3 is 13 amino acids. DNA for the CDR3: TGTGCCAGCAGCTACCAGGGGACCGGGGAGCTGTTTTTT. Translation gives CASSYQGTGELFF.

V is TRBV27 and J is TRBJ1-3; no firm D call. The CDR3 totals 14 residues. Germline V gives CDR1 MNHEY, CDR2 SMNVEV (reference sequence). Trimming shortened V by 5 bases and J by 0 bases, and 8 bases separated the two germline ends. The CDR3 sequence is CASSPIGSGNTIYF. CDR3 DNA sequence: TGTGCCAGCAGTCCCATCGGCTCTGGAAACACCATATATTTT.

The V call is TRBV7-9, the J call TRBJ2-5; D remains ambiguous. Germline CDR1 SEHNR, CDR2 FQNEAQ (reference sequence). The CDR3 has 13 amino acids. Trimming cost V 4 bases and J 4 bases, with 10 bases left between them. The CDR3 region has the DNA TGTGCCAGCAGCTACCTTAATCCAGAGACCCAGTACTTC. This encodes CASSYLNPETQYF.

This chain links TRBV28 with TRBJ2-7, with unresolved D. V lost 1 base and J 1 base, leaving 8 bases between the germline ends. The CDR3 is made up of 14 amino acids. Germline CDR1 is MDHEN and CDR2 is SYDVKM. CDR3 sequence reads: CASSLFPGSYEQYF. For the CDR3, the DNA is TGTGCCAGCAGTTTATTTCCAGGTTCCTACGAGCAGTACTTC.

This clonotype showed up just once. The chain has TRBV7-9 and TRBJ2-5; the D gene is possibly TRBD2 (7 bases). The CDR3 covers 16 residues. The germline gives CDR1 SEHNR, CDR2 FQNEAQ (reference sequence). V shed 1 base and J shed 1 base, with 13 bases lying between them. The DNA of the CDR3 is TGTGCCAGCAGCTTAGAAGGGGGGGCTGTCCAAGAGACCCAGTACTTC. Protein: CASSLEGGAVQETQYF.

The chain recombines TRBV30 with TRBJ2-2; no firm D call. V was trimmed by 5 bases and J by 5 bases, leaving 9 bases between them. The CDR3 consists of 12 residues. Germline loops: CDR1 GTSNPN, CDR2 SVGIG (reference sequence). Here the CDR3 DNA reads TGTGCCTGGGATAAGAGGACCGGGGAGCTGTTTTTT. Protein: CAWDKRTGELFF.

The V call is TRBV28, the J call TRBJ2-5, with D uncertain. This CDR3 spans 15 amino acids. V was trimmed by 2 bases and J by 0 bases, leaving 10 bases between them. From germline, CDR1 is MDHEN and CDR2 SYDVKM. DNA of the CDR3: TGTGCCAGCAGTTTAGGGCAGCTGTACCAAGAGACCCAGTACTTC. Its protein is CASSLGQLYQETQYF.

The chain recombines TRBV7-6 with TRBJ2-1; maybe TRBD2 (7 bases). Trimming shortened V by 3 bases and J by 3 bases, and 9 bases separated the two germline ends. The CDR3 has 14 amino acids. CDR1 and CDR2 from the germline V gene are SGHVS and FNYEAQ. DNA of the CDR3: TGTGCCAGCAGCTTGCGGGGGCTCTACAATGAGCAGTTCTTC. Its translation: CASSLRGLYNEQFF.